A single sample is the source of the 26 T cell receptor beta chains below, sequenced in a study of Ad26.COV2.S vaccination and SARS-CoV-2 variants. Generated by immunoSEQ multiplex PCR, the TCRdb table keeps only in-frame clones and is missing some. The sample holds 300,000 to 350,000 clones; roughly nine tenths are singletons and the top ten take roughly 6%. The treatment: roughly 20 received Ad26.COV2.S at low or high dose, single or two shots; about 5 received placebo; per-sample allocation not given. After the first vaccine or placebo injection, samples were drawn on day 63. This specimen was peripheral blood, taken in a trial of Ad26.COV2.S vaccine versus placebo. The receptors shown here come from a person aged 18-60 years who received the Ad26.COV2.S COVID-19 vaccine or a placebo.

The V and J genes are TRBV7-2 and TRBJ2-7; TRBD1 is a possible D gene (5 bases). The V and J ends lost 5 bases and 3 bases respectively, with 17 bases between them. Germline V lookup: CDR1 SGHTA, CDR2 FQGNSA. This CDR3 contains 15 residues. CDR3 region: CASSPRQTKDYEQYF. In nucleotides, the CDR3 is TGTGCCAGCAGCCCTAGACAGACAAAAGACTACGAGCAGTACTTC.

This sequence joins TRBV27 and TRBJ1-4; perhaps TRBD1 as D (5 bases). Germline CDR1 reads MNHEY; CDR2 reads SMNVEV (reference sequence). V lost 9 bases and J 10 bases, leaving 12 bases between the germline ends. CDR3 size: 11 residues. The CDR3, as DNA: TGTGCCAGTGGGGACGGCGGAAAACTGTTTTTT. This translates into CASGDGGKLFF.

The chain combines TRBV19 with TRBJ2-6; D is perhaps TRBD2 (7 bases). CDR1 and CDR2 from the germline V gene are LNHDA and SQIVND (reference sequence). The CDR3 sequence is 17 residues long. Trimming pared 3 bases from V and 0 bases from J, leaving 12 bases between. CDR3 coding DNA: TGTGCCAGTAGTATGCGGGGGCCCTACTCTGGGGCCAACGTCCTGACTTTC. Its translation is CASSMRGPYSGANVLTF.

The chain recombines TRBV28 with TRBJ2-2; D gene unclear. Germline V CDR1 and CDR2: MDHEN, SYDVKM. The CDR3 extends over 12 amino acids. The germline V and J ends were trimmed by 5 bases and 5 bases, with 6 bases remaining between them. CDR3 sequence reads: CASSPMTGELFF. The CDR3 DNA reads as TGTGCCAGCAGTCCCATGACCGGGGAGCTGTTTTTT.

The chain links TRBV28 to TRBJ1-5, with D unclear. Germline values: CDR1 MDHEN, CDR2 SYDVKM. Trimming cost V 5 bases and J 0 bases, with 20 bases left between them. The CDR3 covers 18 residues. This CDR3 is CASSPYPQAAVSNQPQHF. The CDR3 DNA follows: TGTGCCAGCAGTCCTTACCCTCAGGCAGCTGTTAGCAATCAGCCCCAGCATTTT. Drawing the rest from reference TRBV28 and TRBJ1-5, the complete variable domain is DVKVTQSSRYLVKRTGEKVFLECVQDMDHENMFWYRQDPGLGLRLIYFSYDVKMKEKGDIPEGYSVSREKKERFSLILESASTNQTSMYLCASSPYPQAAVSNQPQHFGDGTRLSIL.

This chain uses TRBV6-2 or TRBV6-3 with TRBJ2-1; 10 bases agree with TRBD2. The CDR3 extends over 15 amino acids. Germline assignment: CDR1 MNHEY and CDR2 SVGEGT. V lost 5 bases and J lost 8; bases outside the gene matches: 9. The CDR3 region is CASSETGTSVYEQFF. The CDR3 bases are TGTGCCAGCAGTGAGACCGGGACTAGCGTGTATGAGCAGTTCTTC.

The CDR3 bases are TGTGCCAGCAGCTTGGTTCCGACAGGAGAGGGTGGCTACACCTTC. This encodes CASSLVPTGEGGYTF. The V call is TRBV5-5, the J call TRBJ1-2, with a possible D match to TRBD1 (6 bases). Trimming took off 0 bases at V and 7 bases at J, with 16 bases between the two ends. The CDR3 has 15 amino acids. CDR1 is SGHKS and CDR2 is YYEKEE in the germline V gene (reference sequence). The full variable domain, its missing parts supplied by reference TRBV5-5 and TRBJ1-2, is DAGVTQSPTHLIKTRGQQVTLRCSPISGHKSVSWYQQVLGQGPQFIFQYYEKEERGRGNFPDRFSARQFPNYSSELNVNALLLGDSALYLCASSLVPTGEGGYTFGSGTRLTVV.

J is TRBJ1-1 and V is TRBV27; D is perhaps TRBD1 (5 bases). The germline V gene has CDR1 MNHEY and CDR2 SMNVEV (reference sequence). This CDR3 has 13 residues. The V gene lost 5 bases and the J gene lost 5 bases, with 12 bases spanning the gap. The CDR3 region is CASSLQGWTEAFF. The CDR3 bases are TGTGCCAGCAGTCTCCAGGGATGGACTGAAGCTTTCTTT.

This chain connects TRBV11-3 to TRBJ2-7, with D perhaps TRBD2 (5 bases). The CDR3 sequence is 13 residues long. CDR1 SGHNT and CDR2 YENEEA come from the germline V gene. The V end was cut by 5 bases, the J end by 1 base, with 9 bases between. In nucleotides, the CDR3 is TGTGCCAGCAGCCCCGGGGTTTCCTACGAGCAGTACTTC. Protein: CASSPGVSYEQYF.

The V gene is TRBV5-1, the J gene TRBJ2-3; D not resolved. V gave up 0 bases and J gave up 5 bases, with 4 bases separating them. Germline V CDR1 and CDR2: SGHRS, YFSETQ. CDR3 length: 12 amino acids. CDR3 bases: TGCGCCAGCAGCTTGGCGGGAGATACGCAGTATTTT. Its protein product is CASSLAGDTQYF.

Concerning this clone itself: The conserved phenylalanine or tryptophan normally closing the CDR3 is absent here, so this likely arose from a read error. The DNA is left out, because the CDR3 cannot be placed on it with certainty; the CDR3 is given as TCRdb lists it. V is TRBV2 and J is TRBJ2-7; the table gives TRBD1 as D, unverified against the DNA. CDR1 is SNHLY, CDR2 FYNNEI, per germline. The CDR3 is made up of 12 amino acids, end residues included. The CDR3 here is CASSTGQGAKYA.

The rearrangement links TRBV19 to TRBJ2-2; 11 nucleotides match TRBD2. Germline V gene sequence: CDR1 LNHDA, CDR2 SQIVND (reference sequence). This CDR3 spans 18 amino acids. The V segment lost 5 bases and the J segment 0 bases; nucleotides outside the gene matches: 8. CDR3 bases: TGTGCCAGTAGTGCAAGAGGGGGACTAGCGGCGAACACCGGGGAGCTGTTTTTT. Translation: CASSARGGLAANTGELFF.

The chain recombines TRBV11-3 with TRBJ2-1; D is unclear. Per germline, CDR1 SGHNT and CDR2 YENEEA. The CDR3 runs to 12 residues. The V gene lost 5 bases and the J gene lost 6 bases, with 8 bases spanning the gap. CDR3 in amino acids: CASSGRSNEQFF. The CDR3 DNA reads TGTGCCAGCAGCGGACGGAGCAATGAGCAGTTCTTC.

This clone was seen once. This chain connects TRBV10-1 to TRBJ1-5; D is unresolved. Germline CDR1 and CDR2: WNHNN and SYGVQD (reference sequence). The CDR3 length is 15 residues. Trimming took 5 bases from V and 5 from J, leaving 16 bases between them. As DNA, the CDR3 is TGCGCCAGCAGTATTGGACGGAGAGGAGATCAGCCCCAGCATTTT. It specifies CASSIGRRGDQPQHF.

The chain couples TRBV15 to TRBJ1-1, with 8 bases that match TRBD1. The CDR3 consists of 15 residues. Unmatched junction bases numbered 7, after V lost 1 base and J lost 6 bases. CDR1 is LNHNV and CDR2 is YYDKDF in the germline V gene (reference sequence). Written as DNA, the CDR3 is TGTGCCACCAGCAGAGGGACAGGGAGGATAGCTGAAGCTTTCTTT. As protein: CATSRGTGRIAEAFF.

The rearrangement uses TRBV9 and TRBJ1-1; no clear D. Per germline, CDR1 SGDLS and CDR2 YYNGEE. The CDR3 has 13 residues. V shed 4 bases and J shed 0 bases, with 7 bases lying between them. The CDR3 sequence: CASSPGMNTEAFF. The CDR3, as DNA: TGTGCCAGCAGCCCGGGTATGAACACTGAAGCTTTCTTT.

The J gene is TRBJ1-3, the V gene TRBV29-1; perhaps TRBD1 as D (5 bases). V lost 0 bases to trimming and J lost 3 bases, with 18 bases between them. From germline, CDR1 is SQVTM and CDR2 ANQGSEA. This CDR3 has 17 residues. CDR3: CSVEDSRGTYVGNTIYF. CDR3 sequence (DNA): TGCAGCGTTGAAGATAGCCGGGGGACCTACGTTGGAAACACCATATATTTT.

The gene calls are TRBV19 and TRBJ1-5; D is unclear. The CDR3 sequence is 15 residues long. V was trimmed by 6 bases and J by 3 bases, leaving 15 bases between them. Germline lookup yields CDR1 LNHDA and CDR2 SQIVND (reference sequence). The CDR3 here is CASRTTGGSNQPQHF. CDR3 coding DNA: TGTGCCAGTAGAACTACGGGAGGGTCCAATCAGCCCCAGCATTTT. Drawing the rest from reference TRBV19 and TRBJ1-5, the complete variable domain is DGGITQSPKYLFRKEGQNVTLSCEQNLNHDAMYWYRQDPGQGLRLIYYSQIVNDFQKGDIAEGYSVSREKKESFPLTVTSAQKNPTAFYLCASRTTGGSNQPQHFGDGTRLSIL.

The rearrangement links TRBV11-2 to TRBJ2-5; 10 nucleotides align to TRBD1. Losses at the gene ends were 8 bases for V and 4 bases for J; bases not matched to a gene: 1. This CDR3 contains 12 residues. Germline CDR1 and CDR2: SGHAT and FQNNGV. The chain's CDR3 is CASGQGGETQYF. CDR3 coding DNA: TGTGCCAGCGGACAGGGGGGAGAGACCCAGTACTTC.

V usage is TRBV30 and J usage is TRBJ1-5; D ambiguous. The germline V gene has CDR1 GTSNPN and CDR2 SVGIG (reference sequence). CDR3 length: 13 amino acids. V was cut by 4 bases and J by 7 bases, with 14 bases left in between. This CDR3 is CAWTNDIYQPQHF. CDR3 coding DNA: TGTGCCTGGACTAACGACATTTACCAGCCCCAGCATTTT. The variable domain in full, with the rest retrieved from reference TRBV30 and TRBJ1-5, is SQTIHQWPATLVQPVGSPLSLECTVEGTSNPNLYWYRQAAGRGLQLLFYSVGIGQISSEVPQNLSASRPQDRQFILSSKKLLLSDSGFYLCAWTNDIYQPQHFGDGTRLSIL.

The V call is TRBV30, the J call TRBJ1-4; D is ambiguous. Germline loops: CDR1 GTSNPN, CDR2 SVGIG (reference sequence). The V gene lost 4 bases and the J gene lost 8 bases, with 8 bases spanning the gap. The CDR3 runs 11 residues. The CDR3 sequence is CAWTGGEKLFF. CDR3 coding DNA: TGTGCCTGGACAGGCGGGGAAAAACTGTTTTTT.

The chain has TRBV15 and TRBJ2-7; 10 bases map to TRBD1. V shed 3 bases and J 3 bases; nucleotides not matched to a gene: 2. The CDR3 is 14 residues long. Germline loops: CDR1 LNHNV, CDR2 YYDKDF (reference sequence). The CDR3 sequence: CATSRDRGFYEQYF. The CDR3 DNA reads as TGTGCCACCAGCAGGGACAGGGGGTTCTACGAGCAGTACTTC.

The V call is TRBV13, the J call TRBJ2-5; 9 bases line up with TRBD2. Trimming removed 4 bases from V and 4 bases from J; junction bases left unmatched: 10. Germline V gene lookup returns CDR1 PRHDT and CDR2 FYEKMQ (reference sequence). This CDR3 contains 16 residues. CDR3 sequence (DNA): TGTGCCAGCAGCTCCCGGGGTAGCGGGAGAGGAGAGACCCAGTACTTC. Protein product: CASSSRGSGRGETQYF. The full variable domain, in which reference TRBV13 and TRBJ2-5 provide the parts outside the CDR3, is AAGVIQSPRHLIKEKRETATLKCYPIPRHDTVYWYQQGPGQDPQFLISFYEKMQSDKGSIPDRFSAQQFSDYHSELNMSSLELGDSALYFCASSSRGSGRGETQYFGPGTRLLVL.

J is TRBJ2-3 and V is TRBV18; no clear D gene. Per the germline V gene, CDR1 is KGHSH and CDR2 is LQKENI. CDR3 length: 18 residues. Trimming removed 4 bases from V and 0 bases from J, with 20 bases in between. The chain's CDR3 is CASSLALDSPTSTDTQYF. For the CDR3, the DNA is TGTGCCAGCTCACTCGCCCTCGACTCGCCCACTAGCACAGATACGCAGTATTTT.

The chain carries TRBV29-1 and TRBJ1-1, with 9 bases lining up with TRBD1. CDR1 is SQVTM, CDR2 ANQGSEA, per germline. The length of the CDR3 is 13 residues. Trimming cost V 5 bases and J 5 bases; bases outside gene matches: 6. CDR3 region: CSVYTGGETEAFF. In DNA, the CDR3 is TGCAGCGTTTATACAGGGGGCGAGACTGAAGCTTTCTTT.

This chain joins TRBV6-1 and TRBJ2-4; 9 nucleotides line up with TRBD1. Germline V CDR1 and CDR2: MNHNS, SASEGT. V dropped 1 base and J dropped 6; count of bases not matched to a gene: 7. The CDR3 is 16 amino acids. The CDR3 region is CASSEGGQGHRNIQYF. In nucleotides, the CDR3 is TGTGCCAGCAGTGAAGGGGGACAGGGTCACAGAAACATTCAGTACTTC.